Included here is one T cell receptor beta chain sequence, with context. This CDR3 spans 12 amino acids. Germline V gives CDR1 SNHLY, CDR2 FYNNEI. Trimming pared 6 bases from V and 8 bases from J, leaving 13 bases between. This record belongs to a study of blood T cell repertoires in COVID-19. TCRdb keeps only in-frame clones here, not all; method: immunoSEQ multiplex PCR. This sample has around 120,000 clones, with around 90% found just once. Sequenced sample: peripheral blood. This clonotype was obtained from an older woman with COVID-19, enrolled during active disease. The gene calls are TRBV2 and TRBJ1-2, with D possibly matching TRBD1 (6 bases). The CDR3 region has the DNA TGTGCCAGCAGCTTAGGGGGATACGGCTACACCTTC. The encoded protein is CASSLGGYGYTF.